A selection of T cell receptor beta chains follows, all from one sample in a study of blood T cell repertoires in COVID-19. Assay used: immunoSEQ multiplex PCR; TCRdb lists only in-frame clones, some missing. The repertoire holds fewer than 700,000 clones, with around 90% as singletons. Sequencing used peripheral blood. Receptor source: a woman aged 50 to 60 with COVID-19, enrolled during active disease. The CDR3 runs from the conserved cysteine through the conserved F or W. Some rows mark clone size as missing; the rest say once, few, many or name a class of expanded clone.

abundance | v_gene | CDR3aa
NA | TRBV6-5 | CASSSGEVLYGYTF
NA | TRBV5-1 | CASSLGDSQDTQYF
NA | TRBV6-5 | CASSRTSTDTQYF
NA | TRBV30 | CAWRKLPGQSNTEAFF
NA | TRBV7-9 | CASSHGGQGLLLANYGYTF
NA | TRBV2 | CASSNHRTPQGSQYF
NA | TRBV19 | CASSIGEAEAFF
NA | TRBV6-5 | CASQGSLSNQPQHF
NA | TRBV29-1 | CSSGQGADTEAFF
NA | TRBV28 | CASSHLKLAGKYEQYF
NA | TRBV28 | CASKVGGKNQPQHF
NA | TRBV27 | CASSSPAGATDTQYF
NA | TRBV2 | CASSGPVPGQGGMDGYTF
NA | TRBV7-8 | CASSLAGGGNQPQHF
NA | TRBV5-1 | CASSIGQNTNYGYTF
NA | TRBV6-5 | CASSYIHPGAQDGYTF
NA | TRBV2 | CASSSDRRYEQYF
few | TRBV2 | CASSIGRSFF
NA | TRBV5-6 | CASSLGDKAEKLFF
NA | TRBV6-5 | CASSYSGGGEPQHF
NA | TRBV24-1 | CATSRLGSSYNEQFF
NA | TRBV28 | CASSPPRGLGTEAFF
NA | TRBV30 | CAWSVQGADGYTF
once | TRBV7-3 | CASSLEARGHYEQYF
NA | TRBV7-3 | CASSPRLSTSCRTQYF
NA | TRBV29-1 | CSHPGLADLDRINEQFF
NA | TRBV6-5 | CASSPSGGNTGELFF
NA | TRBV24-1 | CATSESGPSEAFF
NA | TRBV30 | CAWSVSVYIYF
NA | TRBV19 | CASSEGLNTEAFF
NA | TRBV6-5 | CASRRGTYEQYF
NA | TRBV4-1 | CASSQETTGKTPYGYTF
NA | TRBV19 | CASSISGASGPQETQYF
NA | TRBV5-1 | CASSTGQGVHEQYF
NA | TRBV5-1 | CASSLESGVDTQYF
NA | TRBV27 | CASSPLDRGSSYEQYF
few | TRBV9 | CASSVGTGGYGNTIYF
NA | TRBV11-2 | CASSQQGARVTGELFF
NA | TRBV30 | CAWSVHRNYGYTF
few | TRBV27 | CASSLTRSTYEQYF
NA | TRBV5-1 | CASSPPARGRAPSGANVLTF
many | TRBV10-3 | CAIRQGEGEQYF
NA | TRBV19 | CASSIVQGGTEAFF
NA | TRBV6-5 | CASSYGGGGEKLFF
NA | TRBV2 | CASSETGGRLYEQYF
NA | TRBV19 | CATWRSTEAFF
NA | TRBV21-1 | CASRYFPKRHAVGGEHRSYGYTF
NA | TRBV3-1/TRBV3-2 | CASSPRRPGERNYGYTF
NA | TRBV6-5 | CASSYSTGGPNTEAFF
NA | TRBV7-9 | CASSPGIYGYTF
NA | TRBV5-4 | CASSQRSNYGYTF
NA | TRBV6-5 | CASREGQKNTEAFF
NA | TRBV9 | CASSVADRELGTEAFF
NA | TRBV3-1/TRBV3-2 | CASSHGGDTEAFF
few | TRBV14 | CASSQDQTPSYGYTF